Presented here are 2 T cell receptor beta chains from one specimen sequenced in a study of blood T cell repertoires in COVID-19. Generated by immunoSEQ multiplex PCR, the TCRdb table keeps only in-frame clones and is missing some. The sample lists more than 150,000 clones; about 89% were seen once. The sequencing sample was made of peripheral blood. Receptors were obtained from a man aged 35-49 years with active or convalescent COVID-19.

The chain recombines TRBV27 with TRBJ1-2; TRBD1 agrees at 7 bases. The CDR3 loop spans 13 amino acids. CDR1 is MNHEY, CDR2 SMNVEV, per germline (reference sequence). Trimming at V came to 4 bases and at J to 6 bases, leaving 5 bases not matched to a gene. The CDR3 is CASSSTGMNGYTF. In DNA, the CDR3 is TGTGCCAGCAGTTCGACAGGGATGAATGGCTACACCTTC.

This chain joins TRBV19 and TRBJ1-5, with TRBD1 identical over 7 bases. The germline CDR1 and CDR2 sequences are LNHDA and SQIVND (reference sequence). The junction had 6 bases not matched to a gene; V was cut back by 10 bases and J by 0 bases. The CDR3 covers 14 residues. CDR3 nucleotide sequence: TGTGCCACCCAGACAGGGACTAGCAATCAGCCCCAGCATTTT. It yields the protein CATQTGTSNQPQHF. Full variable domain (outside the CDR3, taken from reference TRBV19 and TRBJ1-5): DGGITQSPKYLFRKEGQNVTLSCEQNLNHDAMYWYRQDPGQGLRLIYYSQIVNDFQKGDIAEGYSVSREKKESFPLTVTSAQKNPTAFYLCATQTGTSNQPQHFGDGTRLSIL.